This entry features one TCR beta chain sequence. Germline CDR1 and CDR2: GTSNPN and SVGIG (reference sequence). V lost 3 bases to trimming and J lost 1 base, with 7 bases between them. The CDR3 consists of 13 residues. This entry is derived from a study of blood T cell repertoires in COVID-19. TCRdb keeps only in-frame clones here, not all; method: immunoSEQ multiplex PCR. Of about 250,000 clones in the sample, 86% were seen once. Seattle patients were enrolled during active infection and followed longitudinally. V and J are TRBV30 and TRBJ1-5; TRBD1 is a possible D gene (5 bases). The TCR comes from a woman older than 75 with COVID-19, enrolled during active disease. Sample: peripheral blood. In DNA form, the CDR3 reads TGTGCCTGGAGACGGGGGAGCAATCAGCCCCAGCATTTT. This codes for CAWRRGSNQPQHF.